What follows describes a single T cell receptor beta chain. Its antigen specificity is not known. Base quality data are lacking; no much larger clone is found one base away. This entry is derived from a study of shared clonotypes between healthy human individuals (dated by TCRdb to 2018 to 2021). In the study overall: The cohort included three men and a couple of women between 18 and 49 years of age. The study deeply sequenced blood TCR repertoires of five healthy adults to estimate repertoire size and the extent of clonotype sharing between individuals. Per donor, three plates each were used for CD4 naive and CD4 memory, two for CD8 naive, and one for CD8 memory. To increase sequencing depth and limit assay-specific biases, different laboratories used diverse techniques to prepare libraries and sequence TCR repertoires. Each donor's leukapheresis produced roughly between roughly 0.85 and 9.5 billion PBMCs.

CDR1 and CDR2 are read off the germline V gene as SGHAT and FQNNGV. The germline ends are 12 bases apart after V is trimmed by 5 bases and J by 1 base. The CDR3 measures 14 amino acids from cysteine to phenylalanine. Only CDR3 DNA remains: 42 bases, in frame from the first base. Using the deep immunoSEQ assay, multiplex PCR amplified TCR CDR3 regions from genomic DNA. Extracted genomic DNA from each cell subset was spread evenly across all wells of several immunoSEQ 96-well plates, with each plate serving as a replicate. For sorted subsets, about 200 ng genomic DNA, equal to tens of thousands of T cell genomes, was loaded into each replicate PCR. Purified libraries were measured with a Qubit 3.0 fluorometer, size-checked on a Bioanalyzer 2100, and measured again with the KAPA Library Quantification kit. Every immunoSEQ 96-well plate was sequenced on a separate single-read 150-cycle Illumina NextSeq 550 flow cell. The authors' pipeline ran thus. The immunoSEQ output contained only junctional sequences without quality scores, so filtering could not match that applied to full-length reads. To assign V/J genes and CDR3, sequences were annotated using PyIR, a Python wrapper for IgBLAST v1.9, with IMGT germline references. Reads were removed for weak V/J assignments (E-value above 1e-6), missing CDR3, stop codons, out-of-frame junctions, or ambiguous translated residues. A V3J clonotype was defined by an identical inferred V gene, J gene, and CDR3 amino acid sequence. Percentage overlap between repertoires was calculated by dividing the number of shared unique clonotypes by the size of the smaller repertoire. Repertoire richness was assessed with RTK rarefaction, the Chao1 estimator, and Recon v2.1 estimates of unobserved clonotypes. For all TCRbeta clonotypes obtained by the gDNA method from a handful of donors, generation probabilities were computed with OLGA. As stored in TCRdb, this immuneACCESS dataset retains in-frame rearrangements with V and J assigned. A fraction of the clones does not appear; measured against another copy, unresolved V genes explain less than half of the discrepancy, and the remainder lacks a known reason. V, J and clone size are those of that table, while D and trimming were read from the DNA. The sample has 2 million to 2.5 million clones on record, 93% of them singletons. The ten largest clones add up to about 0.39% of the sample.

Donors were healthy HIV-negative adults with no recently reported acute infections or vaccinations. Every donor was a Caucasian adult residing in Nashville, Tennessee, USA. CD4+ T cells were enriched by magnetic negative selection; naive cells were then positively selected on CD45RA, and the negative fraction formed the memory subset. Blood was collected by leukapheresis, and PBMCs were isolated by Ficoll-Histopaque density gradient centrifugation and then cryopreserved in liquid nitrogen vapor phase. Analytical flow cytometry was used to check the purity and quantity of every magnetically sorted T cell population. From each sorted fraction, genomic DNA was isolated and quantified by UV absorbance on a Nanodrop 2000c. What the study reported, not specific to this receptor: Compared with non-shared clonotypes, clonotypes shared by all four sorted-subset donors had higher generation probabilities. Naive subsets generally had larger estimated clonotype richness than memory subsets did. Rarefaction of sorted-subset datasets indicated incomplete sequencing despite the large sequencing depth. Only blood was sampled, and tissue TCR repertoires likely differ from those in blood. The genetic and exposure-history diversity represented was limited by the small number of donors. Pairwise subsampling led to the expectation that sequencing depth would affect the degree of clonotype sharing among donors. Sharing across several donors was observed for roughly 5% of naive CD4, under 4% of naive CD8, about 2.3% of memory CD4, and around 0.44% of memory CD8 clonotypes.

The rearranged segments are TRBV11-2 and TRBJ2-7; the D gene is perhaps TRBD1, from 5 matching bases. The sequence came from a man younger than 35 in good health. Some clones in this sample may be carry-over from other donors' samples. The sequencing input was naive CD4+ T cells from PBMCs. The cell subset or site tag for this specimen amounts to: CD45RA+ positively selected. In nucleotide form, the sequence is TGTGCCAGCAGCCCGACAGTTTCTTCCTACGAGCAGTACTTC. It translates as CASSPTVSSYEQYF.